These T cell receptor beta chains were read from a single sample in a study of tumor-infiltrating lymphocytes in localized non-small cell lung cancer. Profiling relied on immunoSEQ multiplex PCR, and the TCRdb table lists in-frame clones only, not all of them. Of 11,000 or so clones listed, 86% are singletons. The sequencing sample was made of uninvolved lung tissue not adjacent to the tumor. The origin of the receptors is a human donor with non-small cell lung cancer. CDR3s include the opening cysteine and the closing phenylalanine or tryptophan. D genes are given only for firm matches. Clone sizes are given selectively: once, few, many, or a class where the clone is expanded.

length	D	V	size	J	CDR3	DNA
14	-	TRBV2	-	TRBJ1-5	CASNQQGASQPQHF	TGTGCCAGCAACCAACAGGGAGCTAGTCAGCCCCAGCATTTT
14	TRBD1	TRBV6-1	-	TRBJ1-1	CASQGGRTSTEAFF	TGTGCCAGCCAGGGGGGCCGAACTTCCACTGAAGCTTTCTTT
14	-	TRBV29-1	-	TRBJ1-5	CSVAMGSRNQPQHF	TGCAGCGTTGCAATGGGGTCTCGCAATCAGCCCCAGCATTTT
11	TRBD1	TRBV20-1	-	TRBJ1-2	CSARVGTGPIF	TGCAGTGCACGCGTCGGGACAGGGCCTATCTTC
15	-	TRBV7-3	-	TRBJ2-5	CASSLISGYQETQYF	TGTGCCAGCAGCTTAATTTCGGGGTACCAAGAGACCCAGTACTTC
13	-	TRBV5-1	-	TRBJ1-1	CASSLEGWDEAFF	TGCGCCAGCAGCTTGGAGGGTTGGGACGAAGCTTTCTTT
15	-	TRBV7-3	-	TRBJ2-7	CASSLTGGPNYEQYF	TGTGCCAGCAGCTTAACGGGGGGACCTAACTACGAGCAGTACTTC
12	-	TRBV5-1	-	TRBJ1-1	CASRAGVDEAFF	TGCGCCAGCAGGGCAGGGGTGGATGAAGCTTTCTTT
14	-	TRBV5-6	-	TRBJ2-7	CASSLFNDPGEQYF	TGTGCCAGCAGCTTGTTTAATGATCCGGGCGAGCAGTACTTC
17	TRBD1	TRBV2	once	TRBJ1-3	CASSGLLRGDSGNTIYF	TGTGCCAGCAGTGGTCTCCTCAGGGGGGACTCTGGAAACACCATATATTTT
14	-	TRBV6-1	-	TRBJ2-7	CASSGLHSPVEQYF	TGTGCCAGCAGCGGATTACACAGCCCGGTCGAGCAGTACTTC
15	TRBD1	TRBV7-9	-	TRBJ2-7	CASSFRTGSSYEQYF	TGTGCCAGCAGCTTCAGGACAGGGAGCTCCTACGAGCAGTACTTC
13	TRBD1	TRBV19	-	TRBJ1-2	CASSIGQGYGYTF	TGTGCCAGTAGTATCGGACAGGGGTATGGCTACACCTTC
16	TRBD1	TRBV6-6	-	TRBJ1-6	CASSSGQGAYNSPLHF	TGTGCCAGCAGTTCGGGACAGGGAGCTTATAATTCACCCCTCCACTTT
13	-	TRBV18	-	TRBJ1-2	CASSHGDNYGYTF	TGTGCCAGCTCACACGGAGATAACTATGGCTACACCTTC
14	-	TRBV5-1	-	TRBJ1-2	CASSLTGPNYGYTF	TGCGCCAGCAGCTTGACAGGGCCAAACTATGGCTACACCTTC
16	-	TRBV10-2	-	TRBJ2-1	CASSDTDYRSYNEQFF	TGCGCCAGCAGTGATACCGACTACCGCTCCTACAATGAGCAGTTCTTC
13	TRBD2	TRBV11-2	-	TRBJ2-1	CASSRGRVNEQFF	TGTGCCAGCAGCCGCGGGAGGGTAAATGAGCAGTTCTTC
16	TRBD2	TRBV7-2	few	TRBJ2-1	CASSPSGGTRYNEQFF	TGTGCCAGCAGCCCTAGCGGGGGGACCCGTTACAATGAGCAGTTCTTC
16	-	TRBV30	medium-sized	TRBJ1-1	CAWSVLNSWGDTEAFF	TGTGCCTGGAGTGTACTAAATTCTTGGGGGGACACTGAAGCTTTCTTT
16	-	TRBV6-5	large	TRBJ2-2	CASSYWLARNTGELFF	TGTGCCAGCAGTTACTGGCTAGCGCGGAACACCGGGGAGCTGTTTTTT
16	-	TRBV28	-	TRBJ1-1	CASSFGGALPNTEAFF	TGTGCCAGCAGTTTTGGTGGGGCCCTCCCCAACACTGAAGCTTTCTTT
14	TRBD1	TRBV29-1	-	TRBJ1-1	CSADRGRVNTEAFF	TGCAGCGCCGACAGGGGGCGCGTGAACACTGAAGCTTTCTTT
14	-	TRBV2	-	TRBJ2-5	CASRASGVQETQYF	TGTGCCAGCCGCGCATCAGGGGTACAAGAGACCCAGTACTTC
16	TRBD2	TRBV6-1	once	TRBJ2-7	CASSEALGGGKNEQYF	TGTGCCAGCAGTGAAGCGCTCGGCGGGGGGAAGAACGAGCAGTACTTC
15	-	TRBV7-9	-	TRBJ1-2	CASSSSGSPNYGYTF	TGTGCCAGCAGCTCATCGGGGAGCCCTAACTATGGCTACACCTTC
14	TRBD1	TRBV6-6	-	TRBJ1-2	CASSSRQGSYGYTF	TGTGCCAGCAGTTCCCGACAGGGGTCCTATGGCTACACCTTC
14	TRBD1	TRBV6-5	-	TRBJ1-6	CASRKTGMEVSLHF	TGTGCCAGCAGGAAGACAGGGATGGAAGTCTCCCTCCACTTT
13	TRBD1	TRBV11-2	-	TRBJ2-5	CASSPDRGETQYF	TGTGCCAGCAGCCCGGACAGGGGAGAGACCCAGTACTTC
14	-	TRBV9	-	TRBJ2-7	CASTPEIFSYEQYF	TGTGCCAGCACCCCGGAAATCTTCTCCTACGAGCAGTACTTC
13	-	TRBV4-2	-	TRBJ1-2	CASSQGSGDGYTF	TGTGCCAGCAGCCAAGGAAGCGGGGATGGCTACACCTTC
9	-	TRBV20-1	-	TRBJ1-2	CSVKGGYTF	TGCAGTGTCAAGGGAGGCTACACCTTC
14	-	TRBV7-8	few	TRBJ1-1	CASSLAMQAGEAFF	TGTGCCAGCAGCTTAGCTATGCAGGCGGGTGAAGCTTTCTTT
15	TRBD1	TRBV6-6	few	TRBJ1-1	CASSYSDRANTEAFF	TGTGCCAGCAGTTACTCCGACAGGGCTAACACTGAAGCTTTCTTT
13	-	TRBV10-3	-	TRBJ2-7	CAISERITYEQYF	TGTGCCATCAGTGAAAGGATTACCTACGAGCAGTACTTC
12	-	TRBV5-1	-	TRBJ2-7	CASSQELGEQYF	TGCGCCAGCAGCCAAGAACTAGGGGAGCAGTACTTC
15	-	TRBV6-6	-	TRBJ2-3	CASRHTGGGSDTQYF	TGTGCCAGCAGACACACAGGGGGGGGGTCAGATACGCAGTATTTT
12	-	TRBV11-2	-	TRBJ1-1	CASSDPGQEAFF	TGTGCCAGCAGCGACCCGGGACAAGAAGCTTTCTTT
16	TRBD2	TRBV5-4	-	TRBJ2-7	CASSSAGASGSYEQYF	TGTGCCAGCAGCTCTGCCGGGGCTAGCGGGAGCTACGAGCAGTACTTC
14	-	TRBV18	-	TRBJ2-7	CASSPRTASYEQYF	TGTGCCAGCTCACCCAGGACGGCGAGCTACGAGCAGTACTTC
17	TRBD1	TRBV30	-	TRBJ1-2	CAWRKTGGVDSNYGYTF	TGTGCCTGGAGGAAAACAGGGGGCGTAGATTCTAACTATGGCTACACCTTC
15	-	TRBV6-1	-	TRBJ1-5	CASTLSGEHNQPQHF	TGTGCCAGCACCCTCTCGGGGGAGCACAATCAGCCCCAGCATTTT
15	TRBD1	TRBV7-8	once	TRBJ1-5	CASSLRQGLGQPQHF	TGTGCCAGCAGCTTACGACAGGGTTTGGGTCAGCCCCAGCATTTT